This entry concerns a single TCR beta chain. Germline V CDR1 and CDR2: LNHDA, SQIVND (reference sequence). Trimming cost V 3 bases and J 0 bases; bases outside gene matches: 4. This CDR3 spans 16 amino acids. The entry originates in a study of blood T cell repertoires in COVID-19. Background on the study: Collection of acute and convalescent COVID-19 samples took place in the United States, Italy and Spain.

This table comes from immunoSEQ multiplex PCR, and its TCRdb copy is limited to in-frame clones, with some not included. The sample lists around 86,000 clones, around 82% occurring once. Sequencing used peripheral blood. The clonotype comes from a human donor in a cohort sampled during active COVID-19. The chain recombines TRBV19 with TRBJ1-5, with 8 bases aligning to TRBD1. The CDR3 nucleotides are TGTGCCAGTAGTATCACAGGGGGGAATAGCAATCAGCCCCAGCATTTT. Its translation is CASSITGGNSNQPQHF.